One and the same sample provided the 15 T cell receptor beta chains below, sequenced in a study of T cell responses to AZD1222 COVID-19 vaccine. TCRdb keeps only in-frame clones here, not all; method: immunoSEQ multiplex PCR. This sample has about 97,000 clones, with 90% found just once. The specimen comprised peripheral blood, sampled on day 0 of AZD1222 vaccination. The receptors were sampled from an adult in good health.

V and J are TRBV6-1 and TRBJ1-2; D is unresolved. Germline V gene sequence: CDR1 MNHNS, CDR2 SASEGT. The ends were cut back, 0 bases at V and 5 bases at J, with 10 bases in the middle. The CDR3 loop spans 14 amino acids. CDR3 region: CASSEAEGRYGYTF. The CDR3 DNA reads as TGTGCCAGCAGTGAAGCAGAAGGACGTTATGGCTACACCTTC.

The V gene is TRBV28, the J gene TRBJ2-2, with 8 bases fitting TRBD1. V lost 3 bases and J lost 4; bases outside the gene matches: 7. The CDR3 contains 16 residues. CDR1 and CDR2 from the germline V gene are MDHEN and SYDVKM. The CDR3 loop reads CASSFPQQGGTGELFF. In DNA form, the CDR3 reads TGTGCCAGCAGTTTCCCTCAACAGGGGGGCACCGGGGAGCTGTTTTTT.

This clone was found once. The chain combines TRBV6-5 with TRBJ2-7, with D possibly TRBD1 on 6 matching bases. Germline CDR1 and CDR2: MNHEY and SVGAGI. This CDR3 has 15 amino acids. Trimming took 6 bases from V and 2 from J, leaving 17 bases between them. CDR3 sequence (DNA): TGTGCCAGCAGCCTCTCACGGACAGCTACCTACGAGCAGTACTTC. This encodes CASSLSRTATYEQYF.

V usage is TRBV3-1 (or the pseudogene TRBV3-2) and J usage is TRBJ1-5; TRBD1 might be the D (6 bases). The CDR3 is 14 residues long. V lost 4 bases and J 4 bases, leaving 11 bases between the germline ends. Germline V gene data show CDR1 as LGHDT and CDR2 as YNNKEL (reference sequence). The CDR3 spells CASSLGQSNQPQHF. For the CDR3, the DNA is TGTGCCAGCAGCCTAGGACAGAGTAATCAGCCCCAGCATTTT.

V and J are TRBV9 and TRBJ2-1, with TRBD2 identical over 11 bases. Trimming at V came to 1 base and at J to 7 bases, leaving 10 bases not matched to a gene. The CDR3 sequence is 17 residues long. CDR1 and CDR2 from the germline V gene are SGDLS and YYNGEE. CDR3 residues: CASSVTSGGPTGNEQFF. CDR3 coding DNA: TGTGCCAGCAGCGTAACTAGCGGGGGCCCAACGGGGAATGAGCAGTTCTTC.

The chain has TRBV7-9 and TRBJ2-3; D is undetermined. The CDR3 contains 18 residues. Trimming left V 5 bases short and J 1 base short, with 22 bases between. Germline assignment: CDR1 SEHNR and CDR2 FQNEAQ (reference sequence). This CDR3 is CASSRPVGPEFGTDTQYF. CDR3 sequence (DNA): TGTGCCAGCAGCCGCCCGGTCGGGCCCGAATTTGGCACAGATACGCAGTATTTT.

This chain's CDR3 is CAWSVLQGRGTEAFF. The CDR3 DNA reads TGTGCCTGGAGTGTGCTCCAAGGGAGGGGCACTGAAGCTTTCTTT. The chain joins TRBV30 to TRBJ1-1; D perhaps matches TRBD1 (5 bases). CDR3 length equals 15 residues. The V gene lost 0 bases and the J gene lost 4 bases, with 15 bases spanning the gap. Germline CDR1 GTSNPN, CDR2 SVGIG (reference sequence).

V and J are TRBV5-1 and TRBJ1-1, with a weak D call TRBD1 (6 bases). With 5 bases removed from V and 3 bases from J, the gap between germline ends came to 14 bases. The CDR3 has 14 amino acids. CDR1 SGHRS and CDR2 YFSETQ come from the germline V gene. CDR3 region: CASRTQGEDTEAFF. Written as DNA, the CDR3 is TGCGCCAGCAGAACACAGGGAGAGGACACTGAAGCTTTCTTT.

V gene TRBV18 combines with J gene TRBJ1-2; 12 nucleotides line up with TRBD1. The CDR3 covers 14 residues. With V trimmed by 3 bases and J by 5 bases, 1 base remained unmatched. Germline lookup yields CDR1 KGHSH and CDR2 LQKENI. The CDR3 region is CASSPGQGAYGYTF. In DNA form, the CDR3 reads TGTGCCAGCTCACCGGGACAGGGGGCGTATGGCTACACCTTC. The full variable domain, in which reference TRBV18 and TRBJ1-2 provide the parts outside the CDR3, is NAGVMQNPRHLVRRRGQEARLRCSPMKGHSHVYWYRQLPEEGLKFMVYLQKENIIDESGMPKERFSAEFPKEGPSILRIQQVVRGDSAAYFCASSPGQGAYGYTFGSGTRLTVV.

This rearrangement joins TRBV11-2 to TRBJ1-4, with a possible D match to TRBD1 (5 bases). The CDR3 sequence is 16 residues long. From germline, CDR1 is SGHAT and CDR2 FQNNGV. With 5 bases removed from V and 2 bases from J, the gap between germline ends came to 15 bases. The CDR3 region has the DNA TGTGCCAGCAGCCCGGGCCGGGGGTTTACTAATGAAAAACTGTTTTTT. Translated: CASSPGRGFTNEKLFF.

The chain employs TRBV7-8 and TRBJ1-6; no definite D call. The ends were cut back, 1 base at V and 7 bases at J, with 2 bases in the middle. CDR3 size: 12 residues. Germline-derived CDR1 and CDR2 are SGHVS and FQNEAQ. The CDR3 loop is CASSLENSPLHF. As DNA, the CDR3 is TGTGCCAGCAGCTTAGAGAATTCACCCCTCCACTTT.

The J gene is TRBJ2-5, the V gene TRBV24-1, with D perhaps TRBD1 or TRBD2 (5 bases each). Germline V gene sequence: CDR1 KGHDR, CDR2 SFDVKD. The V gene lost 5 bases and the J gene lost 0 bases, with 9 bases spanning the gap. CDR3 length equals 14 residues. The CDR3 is CATSVGTHQETQYF. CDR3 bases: TGTGCCACCAGTGTAGGGACCCACCAAGAGACCCAGTACTTC.

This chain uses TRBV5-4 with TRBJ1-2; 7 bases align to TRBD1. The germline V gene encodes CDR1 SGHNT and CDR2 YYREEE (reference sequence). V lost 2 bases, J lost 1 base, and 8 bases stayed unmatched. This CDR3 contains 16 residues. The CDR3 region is CASSLPGQTLNYGYTF. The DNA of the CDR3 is TGTGCCAGCAGCTTACCGGGACAGACTCTTAACTATGGCTACACCTTC.

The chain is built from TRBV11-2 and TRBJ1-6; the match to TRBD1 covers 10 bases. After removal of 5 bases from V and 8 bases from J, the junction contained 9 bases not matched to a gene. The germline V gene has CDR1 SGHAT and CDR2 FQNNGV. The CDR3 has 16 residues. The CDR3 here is CASSPTTGGRDSPLHF. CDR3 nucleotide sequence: TGTGCCAGCAGCCCTACGACAGGGGGCAGGGATTCACCCCTCCACTTT.

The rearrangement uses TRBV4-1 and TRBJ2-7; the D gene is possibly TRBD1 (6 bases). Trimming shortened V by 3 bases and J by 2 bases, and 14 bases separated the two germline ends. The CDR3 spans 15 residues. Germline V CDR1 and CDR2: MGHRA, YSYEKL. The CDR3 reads CASSQGADLTYEQYF. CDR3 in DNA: TGCGCCAGCAGCCAGGGGGCGGACTTGACCTACGAGCAGTACTTC.